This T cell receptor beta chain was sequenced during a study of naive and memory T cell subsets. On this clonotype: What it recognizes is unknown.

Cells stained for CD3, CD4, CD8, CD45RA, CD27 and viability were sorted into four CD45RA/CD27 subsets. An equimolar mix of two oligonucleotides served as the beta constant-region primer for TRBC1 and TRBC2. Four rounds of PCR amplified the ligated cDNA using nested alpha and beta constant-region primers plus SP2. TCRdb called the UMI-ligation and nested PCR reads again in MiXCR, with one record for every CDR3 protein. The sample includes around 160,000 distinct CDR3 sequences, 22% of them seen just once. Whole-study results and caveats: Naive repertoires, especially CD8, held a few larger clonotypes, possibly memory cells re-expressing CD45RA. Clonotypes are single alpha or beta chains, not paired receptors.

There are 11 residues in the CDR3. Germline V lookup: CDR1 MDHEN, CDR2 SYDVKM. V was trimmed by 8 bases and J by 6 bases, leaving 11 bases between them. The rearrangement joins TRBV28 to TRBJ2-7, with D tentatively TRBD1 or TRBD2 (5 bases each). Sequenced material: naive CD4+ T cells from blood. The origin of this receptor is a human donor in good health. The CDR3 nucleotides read TGTGCCAGCTACTCGGGGCGCGAGCAGTACTTC. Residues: CASYSGREQYF.